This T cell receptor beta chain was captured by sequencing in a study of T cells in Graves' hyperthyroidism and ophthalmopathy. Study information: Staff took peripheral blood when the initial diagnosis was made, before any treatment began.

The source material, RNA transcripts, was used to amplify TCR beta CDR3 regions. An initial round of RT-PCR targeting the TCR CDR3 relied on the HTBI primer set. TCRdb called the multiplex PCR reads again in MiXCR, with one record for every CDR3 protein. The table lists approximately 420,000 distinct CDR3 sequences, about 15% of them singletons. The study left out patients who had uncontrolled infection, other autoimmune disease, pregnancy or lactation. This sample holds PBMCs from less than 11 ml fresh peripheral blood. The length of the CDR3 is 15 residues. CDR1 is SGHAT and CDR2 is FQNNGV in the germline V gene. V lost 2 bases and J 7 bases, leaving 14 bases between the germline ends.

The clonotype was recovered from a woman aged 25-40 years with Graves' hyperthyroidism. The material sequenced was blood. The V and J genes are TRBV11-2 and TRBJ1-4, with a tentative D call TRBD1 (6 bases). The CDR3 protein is CASSLPQGFGEKLFF. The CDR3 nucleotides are TGTGCCAGCAGCTTACCTCAGGGGTTTGGTGAAAAACTGTTTTTT.